What follows describes a single T cell receptor beta chain. Its antigen remains unidentified. Antigen-specific CD4+ T cell clonotypes were called by their expansion after viral peptide-pool culture in ViraFEST. Once cultured for under 11 days, the cells underwent separation to obtain CD4+ T cells. By PCR, the person was confirmed to have had SARS-CoV-2 infection between March and December 2020. The entry originates in a study of vaccination effects on CD4 cells after COVID-19. V lost 6 bases to trimming and J lost 6 bases, with 17 bases between them. The germline CDR1 and CDR2 sequences are KGHSH and LQKENI. The CDR3 has 14 amino acids. Here immunoSEQ multiplex PCR was the method, and the copy in TCRdb shows in-frame clones only, minus some. This repertoire shows fewer than 90,000 clones, 65% to 85% found once; its top ten account for around 4.6%.

The sequence came from a human donor who had a prior SARS-CoV-2 infection. This chain connects TRBV18 to TRBJ1-2; no reliable D call. Sequencing was performed on CD4+ T cells from PBMCs cultured with HIV peptides, taken before COVID-19 vaccination. The subset is: HIV-1 Nef peptide pool negative control/reference culture. CDR3 residues: CASSPSGLSDGYTF. As DNA, the CDR3 is TGTGCCAGCTCCCCATCCGGTCTCTCGGATGGCTACACCTTC.